Listed below are T cell receptor beta chains from one sample, sequenced in a study of cytomegalovirus exposure and HLA in healthy donors. Generated by immunoSEQ multiplex PCR, the TCRdb table keeps only in-frame clones and is missing some. The sample contains around 150,000 clones, about 64% of which appear only once. The sample consisted of PBMCs. These receptors came from a woman aged 55-70 years in good health and CMV-seropositive. CDR3s include the opening cysteine and the closing phenylalanine or tryptophan. D genes are given only for firm matches. The size of a clone is reported for some rows only, either as once, few or many, or as a class for expanded clones.

>.|.|TRBJ1-5|TRBV28
CASSSSLKAGQPQHF
TGTGCCAGCAGTTCCTCCCTCAAGGCGGGTCAGCCCCAGCATTTT
>.|TRBD1|TRBJ1-1|TRBV18
CASSREQGSNTEAFF
TGTGCCAGCTCCAGGGAACAGGGGTCGAACACTGAAGCTTTCTTT
>.|.|TRBJ1-3|TRBV28
CASSYLDNSGNTIYF
TGTGCCAGCAGTTACCTTGACAACTCTGGAAACACCATATATTTT
>.|TRBD1|TRBJ2-7|TRBV28
CASSSQPGQSYEQYF
TGTGCCAGCAGTTCACAGCCGGGACAGTCCTACGAGCAGTACTTC
>.|.|TRBJ2-3|TRBV27
CASSLNRATDTQYF
TGTGCCAGCAGTCTAAACAGGGCTACAGATACGCAGTATTTT
>few|.|TRBJ1-1|TRBV19
CASSWLGGNTEAFF
TGTGCCAGTAGTTGGCTCGGGGGGAACACTGAAGCTTTCTTT
>.|TRBD2|TRBJ2-1|TRBV2
CASSEELAGGNEQFF
TGTGCCAGCAGTGAAGAGCTAGCGGGAGGAAATGAGCAGTTCTTC
>few|.|TRBJ1-5|TRBV4-1
CASSQGDRSLYSNQPQHF
TGCGCCAGCAGCCAAGGCGACAGGTCCCTTTATAGCAATCAGCCCCAGCATTTT
>.|.|TRBJ2-7|TRBV5-1
CASSREAGRYEQYF
TGCGCCAGCAGCCGCGAGGCAGGGCGGTACGAGCAGTACTTC
>.|.|TRBJ1-5|TRBV10-3
CAIKPYQPQHF
TGTGCCATCAAGCCATATCAGCCCCAGCATTTT
>.|.|TRBJ2-7|TRBV19
CASSIGPSLPYEQYF
TGTGCCAGTAGTATAGGTCCATCCCTACCCTACGAGCAGTACTTC
>.|.|TRBJ1-1|TRBV2
CASSEIENTEAFF
TGTGCCAGCAGTGAAATAGAGAACACTGAAGCTTTCTTT
>.|.|TRBJ2-2|TRBV6-4
CASSVARGTGELFF
TGTGCCAGCAGTGTAGCTCGGGGCACCGGGGAGCTGTTTTTT
>.|TRBD1|TRBJ1-6|TRBV27
CASSFPPSDRGLRSPLHF
TGTGCCAGCAGTTTCCCCCCAAGCGACAGGGGGCTTCGTTCACCCCTCCACTTT
>.|TRBD1|TRBJ2-2|TRBV7-2
CASSYGQGAGELFF
TGTGCCAGCAGCTATGGACAGGGGGCCGGGGAGCTGTTTTTT
>.|.|TRBJ2-7|TRBV7-7
CASSLGRGEDYEQYF
TGTGCCAGCAGCTTAGGTAGGGGTGAAGACTACGAGCAGTACTTC
>.|.|TRBJ2-1|TRBV5-4
CASSLDSNEQFF
TGTGCCAGCAGCTTGGACAGCAATGAGCAGTTCTTC
>.|.|TRBJ1-3|TRBV5-1
CASSPSAGPSGNTIYF
TGCGCCAGCAGCCCGTCGGCAGGGCCCTCTGGAAACACCATATATTTT
>few|.|TRBJ1-1|TRBV30
CAWGRQQNTEAFF
TGTGCCTGGGGCCGACAGCAGAACACTGAAGCTTTCTTT
>.|.|TRBJ2-3|TRBV9
CASSVGLGDTQYF
TGTGCCAGCAGCGTGGGTCTCGGGGATACGCAGTATTTT
>.|.|TRBJ1-2|TRBV5-6
CASSLGMTDFLNYGYTF
TGTGCCAGCAGCTTAGGGATGACGGACTTTCTTAACTATGGCTACACCTTC
>.|TRBD1|TRBJ1-1|TRBV29-1
CSVSDRVGTEAFF
TGCAGCGTATCCGACAGGGTTGGGACTGAAGCTTTCTTT
>.|.|TRBJ1-1|TRBV28
CASSQTGSNTEAFF
TGTGCCAGCAGTCAGACAGGTTCGAACACTGAAGCTTTCTTT
>few|TRBD2|TRBJ2-7|TRBV4-1
CASSHPRTSGRAPEQYF
TGCGCCAGCAGCCATCCCAGGACTAGCGGGAGGGCCCCGGAGCAGTACTTC
>few|.|TRBJ2-1|TRBV4-3
CASSQDTTSSQFF
TGCGCCAGCAGCCAAGATACTACCTCAAGCCAGTTCTTC
>.|.|TRBJ1-3|TRBV7-6
CASREGAGNTIYF
TGTGCCAGCCGCGAGGGGGCTGGAAACACCATATATTTT
>.|.|TRBJ2-2|TRBV10-1
CASSEAPTPNTGELFF
TGCGCCAGCAGTGAGGCCCCCACTCCGAACACCGGGGAGCTGTTTTTT
>.|TRBD1|TRBJ1-1|TRBV5-8
CASRLVGTGGTEAFF
TGTGCCAGCAGATTGGTGGGGACAGGCGGAACTGAAGCTTTCTTT
>.|.|TRBJ1-3|TRBV7-2
CASSPGGNTIYF
TGTGCCAGCAGCCCGGGAGGAAACACCATATATTTT
>once|.|TRBJ2-7|TRBV10-3
CAISEAGYEQYF
TGTGCCATCAGTGAGGCGGGGTACGAGCAGTACTTC
>.|TRBD2|TRBJ2-3|TRBV29-1
CSVDPAGGRDTQYF
TGCAGCGTTGACCCAGCGGGAGGGAGAGATACGCAGTATTTT
>few|.|TRBJ1-2|TRBV30
CAWRSPSAQQGWNYGYTF
TGTGCCTGGAGGTCCCCCTCGGCCCAACAGGGCTGGAACTATGGCTACACCTTC
>few|TRBD2|TRBJ2-3|TRBV7-9
CASSMTSGSGDTQYF
TGTGCCAGCAGCATGACTAGCGGGAGTGGAGATACGCAGTATTTT
>.|.|TRBJ2-7|TRBV21-1
CASSPWCRGDSYEQYF
TGTGCCAGCAGCCCCTGGTGCAGGGGGGACTCCTACGAGCAGTACTTC
>.|.|TRBJ1-6|TRBV18
CASSGQQNSPLHF
TGTGCCAGCTCAGGGCAGCAGAATTCACCCCTCCACTTT
>.|.|TRBJ2-1|TRBV2
CASTSLAGYNEQFF
TGTGCCAGCACCTCACTCGCCGGTTACAATGAGCAGTTCTTC
>.|.|TRBJ1-1|TRBV18
CASSPQFGAAFF
TGTGCCAGCTCACCACAGTTCGGTGCGGCTTTCTTT
>few|.|TRBJ2-3|TRBV27
CASSLSLGGYTDTQYF
TGTGCCAGCAGTTTATCATTAGGGGGTTACACAGATACGCAGTATTTT
>.|.|TRBJ1-1|TRBV19
CASSMNRGSLRTEAFF
TGTGCCAGTAGTATGAACCGTGGGAGCCTGAGGACTGAAGCTTTCTTT
>once|TRBD2|TRBJ2-5|TRBV28
CASSLEGQGLAGAETQYF
TGTGCCAGCAGTTTAGAGGGTCAGGGACTAGCGGGAGCAGAGACCCAGTACTTC
>.|TRBD1|TRBJ1-5|TRBV7-2
CASSYRTGWGDQPQHF
TGTGCCAGCAGCTACCGGACAGGGTGGGGTGATCAGCCCCAGCATTTT
>.|.|TRBJ1-1|TRBV6-6
CASSYGRERTEAFF
TGTGCCAGCAGTTACGGGAGGGAGAGGACTGAAGCTTTCTTT
>.|TRBD2|TRBJ2-5|TRBV27
CASSSPLGLAGVETQYF
TGTGCCAGCAGTTCTCCCCTCGGACTAGCGGGAGTAGAGACCCAGTACTTC
>few|.|TRBJ2-7|TRBV28
CASSLTGEQYF
TGTGCCAGCAGTTTAACGGGTGAGCAGTACTTC
>.|.|TRBJ1-5|TRBV7-9
CASSLGGPPYSSNQPQHF
TGTGCCAGCAGCTTAGGGGGGCCCCCATATTCTAGCAATCAGCCCCAGCATTTT
>few|TRBD1|TRBJ2-5|TRBV7-2
CASSLVVRGRETQYF
TGTGCCAGCAGCTTAGTAGTCAGGGGGAGAGAGACCCAGTACTTC
>.|.|TRBJ1-2|TRBV10-2
CASRGGQGIYGYTF
TGCGCCAGCAGAGGAGGGCAAGGTATCTATGGCTACACCTTC
>.|.|TRBJ1-1|TRBV4-3
CASSLGGDRDTEAFF
TGCGCCAGCAGCTTAGGGGGGGATCGGGACACTGAAGCTTTCTTT
>.|.|TRBJ2-5|TRBV6-1
CASTTYLTSSATQYF
TGTGCCAGCACCACCTATCTGACTAGTTCGGCGACCCAGTACTTC
>few|TRBD2|TRBJ2-5|TRBV4-1
CASSPGLAGLGETQYF
TGCGCCAGCAGCCCCGGACTAGCGGGATTGGGAGAGACCCAGTACTTC
>.|.|TRBJ2-1|TRBV5-1
CASSLASRGYNEQFF
TGCGCCAGCAGCTTGGCCTCTCGAGGTTACAATGAGCAGTTCTTC
>.|.|TRBJ1-2|TRBV15
CATSRGDGGSYGYTF
TGTGCCACCAGCAGAGGAGATGGGGGCAGTTATGGCTACACCTTC
>.|TRBD1|TRBJ2-1|TRBV10-3
CAISLRQGNRNEQFF
TGTGCCATCAGCCTGAGACAGGGGAATCGCAATGAGCAGTTCTTC
>.|.|TRBJ2-7|TRBV25-1
CASSGYNYEQYF
TGTGCCAGCAGTGGGTACAACTACGAGCAGTACTTC
>once|TRBD1|TRBJ1-4|TRBV4-3
CASSQESGQGNEKLFF
TGCGCCAGCAGCCAAGAATCGGGACAGGGTAATGAAAAACTGTTTTTT